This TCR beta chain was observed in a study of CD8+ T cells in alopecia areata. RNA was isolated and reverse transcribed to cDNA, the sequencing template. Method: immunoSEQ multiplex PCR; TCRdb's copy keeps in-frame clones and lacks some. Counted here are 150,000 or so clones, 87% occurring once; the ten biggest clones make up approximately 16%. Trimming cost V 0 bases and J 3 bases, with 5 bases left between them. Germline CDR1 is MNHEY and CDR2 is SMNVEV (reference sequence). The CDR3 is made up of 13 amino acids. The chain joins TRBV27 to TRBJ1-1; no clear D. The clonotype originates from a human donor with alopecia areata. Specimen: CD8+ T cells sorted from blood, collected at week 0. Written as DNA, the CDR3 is TGTGCCAGCAGTTTATCCCCCTACACTGAAGCTTTCTTT. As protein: CASSLSPYTEAFF.